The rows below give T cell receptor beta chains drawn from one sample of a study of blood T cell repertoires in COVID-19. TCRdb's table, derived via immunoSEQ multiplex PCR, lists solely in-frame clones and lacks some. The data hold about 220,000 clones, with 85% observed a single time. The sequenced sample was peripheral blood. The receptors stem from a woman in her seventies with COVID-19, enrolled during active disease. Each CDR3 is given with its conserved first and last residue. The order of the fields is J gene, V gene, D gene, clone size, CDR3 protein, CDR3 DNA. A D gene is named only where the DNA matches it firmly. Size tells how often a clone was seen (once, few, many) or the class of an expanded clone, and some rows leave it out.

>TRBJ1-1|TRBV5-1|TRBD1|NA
CASSSGQVRGTEAFF
TGCGCCAGCAGCTCGGGACAGGTCCGGGGCACTGAAGCTTTCTTT
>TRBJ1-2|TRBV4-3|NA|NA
CASSQARTVYYGYTF
TGCGCCAGCAGCCAGGCCCGGACAGTCTACTATGGCTACACCTTC
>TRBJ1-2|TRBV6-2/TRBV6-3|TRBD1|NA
CASSLPGQGKYGYTF
TGTGCCAGCAGTTTGCCGGGACAGGGGAAGTATGGCTACACCTTC
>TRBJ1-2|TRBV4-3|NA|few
CASSQVSRGGAGYTF
TGCGCCAGCAGCCAAGTGTCACGGGGGGGCGCTGGCTACACCTTC
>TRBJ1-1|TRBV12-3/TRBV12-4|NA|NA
CASSIHRDTEAFF
TGTGCCAGCAGCATACACCGGGACACTGAAGCTTTCTTT
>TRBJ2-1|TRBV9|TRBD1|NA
CASSAQGSPYNEQFF
TGTGCCAGCAGCGCACAGGGGAGTCCCTACAATGAGCAGTTCTTC
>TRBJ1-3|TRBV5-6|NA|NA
CASSLWGEAGNTIYF
TGTGCCAGCAGCTTATGGGGGGAGGCTGGAAACACCATATATTTT
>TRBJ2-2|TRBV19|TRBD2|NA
CASSAGLAGGLLGTGELFF
TGTGCCAGTAGTGCGGGACTAGCGGGAGGGCTGTTGGGCACCGGGGAGCTGTTTTTT
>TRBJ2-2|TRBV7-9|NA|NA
CASSLAPRNTGELFF
TGTGCCAGCAGCTTAGCTCCCAGGAACACCGGGGAGCTGTTTTTT
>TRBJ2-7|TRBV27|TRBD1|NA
CASSSNRGREQYF
TGTGCCAGCAGTTCGAACAGGGGGCGCGAGCAGTACTTC
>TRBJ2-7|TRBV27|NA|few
CASRRTLYEQYF
TGTGCCAGTAGAAGGACTCTCTACGAGCAGTACTTC
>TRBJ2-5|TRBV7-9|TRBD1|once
CASSPGQTQETQYF
TGTGCCAGCAGCCCGGGACAGACCCAAGAGACCCAGTACTTC
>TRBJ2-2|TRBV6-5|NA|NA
CASTQDKTTGELFF
TGTGCCAGCACCCAAGACAAGACCACCGGGGAGCTGTTTTTT
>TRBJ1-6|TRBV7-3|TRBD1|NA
CASSRQGGLNSPLHF
TGTGCCAGCAGCAGACAGGGTGGTCTAAATTCACCCCTCCACTTT
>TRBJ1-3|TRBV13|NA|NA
CASSPPRGGIHSGNTIYF
TGTGCCAGCAGCCCCCCCCGGGGGGGCATTCACTCTGGAAACACCATATATTTT
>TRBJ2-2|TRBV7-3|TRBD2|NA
CASRPGLAGITGELFF
TGTGCCAGCAGGCCGGGACTAGCGGGAATTACCGGGGAGCTGTTTTTT
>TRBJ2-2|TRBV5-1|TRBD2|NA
CASSYGTSGRSKELFF
TGCGCCAGCAGCTACGGGACTAGCGGGAGGAGTAAGGAGCTGTTTTTT
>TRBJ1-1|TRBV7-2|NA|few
CASSLTPGENTEAFF
TGTGCCAGCAGCTTAACCCCAGGGGAGAACACTGAAGCTTTCTTT
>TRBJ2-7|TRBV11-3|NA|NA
CASSLVGTVDEQYF
TGTGCCAGCAGCTTAGTAGGTACAGTGGACGAGCAGTACTTC
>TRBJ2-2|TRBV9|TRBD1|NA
CASSMWDRVPGELFF
TGTGCCAGCAGCATGTGGGACAGGGTTCCCGGGGAGCTGTTTTTT
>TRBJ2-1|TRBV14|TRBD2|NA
CASSQATVREPSGRAAPYNEQFF
TGTGCCAGCAGCCAAGCCACGGTAAGAGAGCCTAGCGGGAGGGCCGCGCCCTACAATGAGCAGTTCTTC
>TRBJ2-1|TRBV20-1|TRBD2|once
CSASSRLAGVGEQFF
TGCAGTGCTAGTTCCCGCCTAGCGGGAGTGGGTGAGCAGTTCTTC
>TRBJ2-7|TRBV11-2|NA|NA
CASSLGPRGYEQYF
TGTGCCAGCAGCTTAGGGCCCCGGGGATACGAGCAGTACTTC
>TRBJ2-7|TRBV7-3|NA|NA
CASSSPGYEQYF
TGTGCCAGCAGCTCCCCAGGCTATGAGCAGTACTTC
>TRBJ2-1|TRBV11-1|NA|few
CASSPGGRGWFF
TGTGCCAGCAGCCCAGGGGGGAGAGGGTGGTTCTTC
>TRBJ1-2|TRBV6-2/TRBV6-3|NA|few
CASSPMTDYGYTF
TGTGCCAGCAGTCCCATGACAGACTATGGCTACACCTTC
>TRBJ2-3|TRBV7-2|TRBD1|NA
CASSSRRGQGSPDTQYF
TGTGCCAGCAGCTCGAGGAGGGGACAGGGCTCTCCAGATACGCAGTATTTT
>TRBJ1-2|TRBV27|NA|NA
CASSSNGQINYGYTF
TGTGCCAGCAGTTCTAATGGACAGATCAACTATGGCTACACCTTC
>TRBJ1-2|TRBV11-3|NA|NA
CASSLGAEAYGYTF
TGTGCCAGCAGCTTAGGGGCGGAGGCCTATGGCTACACCTTC
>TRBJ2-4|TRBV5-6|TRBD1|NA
CASSSTGGASKNIQYF
TGTGCCAGCAGCTCGACAGGGGGCGCCTCCAAAAACATTCAGTACTTC
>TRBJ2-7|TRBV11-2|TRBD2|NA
CASSFLTRGGYEQYF
TGTGCCAGCAGCTTTTTAACGCGCGGGGGCTACGAGCAGTACTTC